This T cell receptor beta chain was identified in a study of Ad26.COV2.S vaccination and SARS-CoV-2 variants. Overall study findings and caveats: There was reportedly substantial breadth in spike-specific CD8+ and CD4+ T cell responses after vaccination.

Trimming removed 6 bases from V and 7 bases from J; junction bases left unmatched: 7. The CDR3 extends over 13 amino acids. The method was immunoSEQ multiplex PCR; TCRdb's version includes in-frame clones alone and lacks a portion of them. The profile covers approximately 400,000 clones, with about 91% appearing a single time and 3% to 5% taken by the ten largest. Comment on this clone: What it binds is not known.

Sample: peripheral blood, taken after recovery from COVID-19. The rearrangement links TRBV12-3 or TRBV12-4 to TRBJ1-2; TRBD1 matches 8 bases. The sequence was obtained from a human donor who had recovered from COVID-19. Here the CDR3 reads CASSVGQGPGYTF. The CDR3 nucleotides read TGTGCCAGCAGCGTTGGACAGGGCCCTGGCTACACCTTC.